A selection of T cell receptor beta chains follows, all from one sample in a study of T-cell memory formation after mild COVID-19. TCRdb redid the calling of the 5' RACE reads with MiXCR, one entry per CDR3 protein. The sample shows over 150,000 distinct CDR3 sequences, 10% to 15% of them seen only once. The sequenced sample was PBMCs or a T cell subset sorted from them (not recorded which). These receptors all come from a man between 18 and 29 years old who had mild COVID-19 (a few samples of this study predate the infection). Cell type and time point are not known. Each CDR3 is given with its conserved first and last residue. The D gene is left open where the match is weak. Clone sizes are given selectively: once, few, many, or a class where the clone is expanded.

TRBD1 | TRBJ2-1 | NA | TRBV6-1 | TGTGCCACTCTATGGACAGGGCTGATGAATGAGCAGTTCTTC | CATLWTGLMNEQFF
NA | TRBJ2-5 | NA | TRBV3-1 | TGTGCCAGCCACTCGCCGATAACCGAGACCCAGTACTTC | CASHSPITETQYF
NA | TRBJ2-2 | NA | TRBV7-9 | TGTGCCAGCAGCTATGGGGCCCCTACCGGGATGAACACCGGGGAGCTGTTTTTT | CASSYGAPTGMNTGELFF
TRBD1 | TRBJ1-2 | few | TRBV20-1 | TGCAGTGCTCGGGACAGGGGACACGGCTACACCTTC | CSARDRGHGYTF
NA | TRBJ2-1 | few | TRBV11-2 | TGTGCCAGCAGCTCCGGGTCCCCGGACTACAATGAGCAGTTCTTC | CASSSGSPDYNEQFF
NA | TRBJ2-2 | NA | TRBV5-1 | TGCGCCAGCAGCTTGGCGGCGAACACCGGGGAGCTGTTTTTT | CASSLAANTGELFF
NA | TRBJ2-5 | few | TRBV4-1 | TGCGCCAGCAAGGTTTGGGGGGTCGGGTGGAAGACCCAGTACTTC | CASKVWGVGWKTQYF
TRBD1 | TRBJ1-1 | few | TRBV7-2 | TGTGCCAGCAGTCAACAGGGGGCTTCTACTGAAGCTTTCTTT | CASSQQGASTEAFF
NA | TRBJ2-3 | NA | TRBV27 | TGTGCCAGCAGTTTAGATCGTCCAGATACGCAGTATTTT | CASSLDRPDTQYF
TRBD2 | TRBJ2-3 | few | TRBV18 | TGTGCCAGCTCTCCGGGACTAGCGGCCACAGATACGCAGTATTTT | CASSPGLAATDTQYF
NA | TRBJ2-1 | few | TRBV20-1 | TGCAGTGCCGCAGGGACCCTCTACAATGAGCAGTTCTTC | CSAAGTLYNEQFF
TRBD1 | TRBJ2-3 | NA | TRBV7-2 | TGTGCCAGCAGCTTAGGGACAGGGCGCGGCGTGACAGATACGCAGTATTTT | CASSLGTGRGVTDTQYF
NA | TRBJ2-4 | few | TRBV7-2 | TGTGCCAGCAGCCTTCCTAGGGCGGCCCCACCCAAAAACATTCAGTACTTC | CASSLPRAAPPKNIQYF
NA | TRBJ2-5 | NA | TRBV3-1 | TGTGCCAGCAGCCAACACAGCCAAGAGACCCAGTACTTC | CASSQHSQETQYF
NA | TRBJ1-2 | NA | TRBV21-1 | TGTGCCAGCAGCAAAGTGGGAGACTACACCTTC | CASSKVGDYTF
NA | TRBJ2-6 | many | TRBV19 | TGTGCCTCGGGCCCCAGGGCTGGGGCCAACGTCCTGACTTTC | CASGPRAGANVLTF
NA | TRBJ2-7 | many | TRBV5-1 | TGCGCCAGCAGCTTGCTAGACAGCTTATACGAGCAGTACTTC | CASSLLDSLYEQYF
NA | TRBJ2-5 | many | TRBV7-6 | TGTGCCAGCGGGCCGGTGGGGGAGACCCAGTACTTC | CASGPVGETQYF
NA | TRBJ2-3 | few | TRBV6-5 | TGTGCCAGCCACCTCAGGGATAGCACAGATACGCAGTATTTT | CASHLRDSTDTQYF
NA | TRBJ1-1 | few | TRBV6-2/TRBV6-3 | TGTGCCAGCAGGCCCGGGGGCCACTACTTGGGCGCTGAAGCTTTCTTT | CASRPGGHYLGAEAFF
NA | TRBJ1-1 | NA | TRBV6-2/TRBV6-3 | TGTGCCAGCAGTTACTCCGGCGGGTTCATCGCGGCTTTCTTT | CASSYSGGFIAAFF
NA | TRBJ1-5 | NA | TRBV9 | TGTGCCAGCAGCGCGCAGGGAGGTATGTTTCAGCCCCAGCATTTT | CASSAQGGMFQPQHF
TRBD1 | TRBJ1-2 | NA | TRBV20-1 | TGCAGTGCCGCCCGTGCGGGACAGTTCTATGGCTACACCTTC | CSAARAGQFYGYTF
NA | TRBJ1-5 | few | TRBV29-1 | TGCAGCGTTGGCATGCAGGGAAAGGATCAGCCCCAGCATTTT | CSVGMQGKDQPQHF
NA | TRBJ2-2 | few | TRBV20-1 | TGCAGTGTACAGAGAAACGCCGGGGAGCTGTTTTTT | CSVQRNAGELFF
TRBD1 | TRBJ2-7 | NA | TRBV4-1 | TGCGCCAGCAGCCAAACGGGACAGGGAGGCGACGAGCAGTACTTC | CASSQTGQGGDEQYF
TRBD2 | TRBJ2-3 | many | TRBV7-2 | TGTGCCAGCACCGCTGGACTAGCGTATACGCAGTATTTT | CASTAGLAYTQYF
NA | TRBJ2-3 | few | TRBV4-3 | TGCGCCAGCAGCCCAGATCCCGGAGATACGCAGTATTTT | CASSPDPGDTQYF
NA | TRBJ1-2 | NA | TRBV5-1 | TGCGCCAGCAGCTTGGATACAGGGTCTGTCTATGGCTACACCTTC | CASSLDTGSVYGYTF